A single sample gave rise to the 25 T cell receptor beta chains below, sequenced in a study of early T cells in non-severe SARS-CoV-2 infection. Each CDR3 protein gets one entry after TCRdb re-called the 5' RACE reads with MiXCR. Of more than 25,000 distinct CDR3 sequences detected, approximately 6% appear once; the ten largest clones hold roughly 13%. Material for sequencing was whole blood. The origin of the receptors is an adult who was a healthcare worker with PCR-confirmed SARS-CoV-2 infection or an uninfected control (not recorded which).

This clonotype has ten or more counts. As DNA, the CDR3 is TGTGCCAGCAGCCAAGTGGGGTTGGGGGCCGGTTCACCCCTCCACTTT. Amino acids: CASSQVGLGAGSPLHF. V and J are TRBV3-1 and TRBJ1-6; a weak D match, TRBD1 (6 bases). The CDR3 runs 16 residues. Germline-derived CDR1 and CDR2 are LGHDT and YNNKEL (reference sequence). V gave up 1 base and J gave up 9 bases, with 16 bases separating them. The full variable domain, in which reference TRBV3-1 and TRBJ1-6 provide the parts outside the CDR3, is DTAVSQTPKYLVTQMGNDKSIKCEQNLGHDTMYWYKQDSKKFLKIMFSYNNKELIINETVPNRFSPKSPDKAHLNLHINSLELGDSAVYFCASSQVGLGAGSPLHFGNGTRLTVT.

The sample holds many counts of this clonotype. This chain connects TRBV6-1 to TRBJ2-1; D not resolved. Germline V gene sequence: CDR1 MNHNS, CDR2 SASEGT. The CDR3 spans 14 residues. V lost 6 bases and J lost 8, with 17 bases in between. CDR3 residues: CASSPLRPLDEQFF. CDR3 sequence (DNA): TGTGCCAGCAGCCCTTTGCGGCCCCTCGATGAGCAGTTCTTC.

This clonotype occurred many times. The chain employs TRBV2 and TRBJ2-2, with D perhaps assigned TRBD1 or TRBD2 (5 bases each). The germline V gene has CDR1 SNHLY and CDR2 FYNNEI. Trimming pared 8 bases from V and 5 bases from J, leaving 18 bases between. The CDR3 runs 15 residues. CDR3 amino acids: CASLRDRPGTGELFF. In nucleotides, the CDR3 is TGTGCCAGCTTAAGGGACCGCCCGGGTACCGGGGAGCTGTTTTTT. Complete variable domain (other parts from reference TRBV2 and TRBJ2-2): EPEVTQTPSHQVTQMGQEVILRCVPISNHLYFYWYRQILGQKVEFLVSFYNNEISEKSEIFDDQFSVERPDGSNFTLKIRSTKLEDSAMYFCASLRDRPGTGELFFGEGSRLTVL.

This clonotype has a count of ten or more. The chain carries TRBV19 and TRBJ2-2; 11 positions match TRBD2. The CDR3 has 16 amino acids. The ends lost 5 bases at V and 1 base at J; junction bases unmatched: 3. Germline V CDR1 and CDR2: LNHDA, SQIVND (reference sequence). The CDR3 DNA reads as TGTGCCAGTAGTCTTGGACTAGCGGGGAACACCGGGGAGCTGTTTTTT. It codes for CASSLGLAGNTGELFF. The full variable domain, its missing parts supplied by reference TRBV19 and TRBJ2-2, is DGGITQSPKYLFRKEGQNVTLSCEQNLNHDAMYWYRQDPGQGLRLIYYSQIVNDFQKGDIAEGYSVSREKKESFPLTVTSAQKNPTAFYLCASSLGLAGNTGELFFGEGSRLTVL.

This clonotype was counted a few times. The gene calls are TRBV12-3 or TRBV12-4 and TRBJ2-1; no definite D call. V was trimmed by 3 bases and J by 10 bases, leaving 7 bases between them. This CDR3 is built from 11 residues. CDR3 residues: CASSFAGEQFF. The CDR3 DNA reads TGTGCCAGCAGTTTTGCCGGGGAGCAGTTCTTC.

This clonotype has ten or more counts. The V call is TRBV20-1, the J call TRBJ2-7; D is possibly TRBD2 (7 bases). The V and J ends lost 7 bases and 3 bases respectively, with 13 bases between them. Germline V CDR1 and CDR2: DFQATT, SNEGSKA (reference sequence). The CDR3 consists of 12 residues. The CDR3 DNA sequence: TGCAGTGGAGAGGGGGGGGACTACGAGCAGTACTTC. This codes for CSGEGGDYEQYF.

This clonotype was detected many times. The chain combines TRBV15 with TRBJ2-7; D perhaps matches TRBD1 (6 bases). Trimming removed 4 bases from V and 5 bases from J, with 15 bases in between. Germline CDR1 and CDR2: LNHNV and YYDKDF (reference sequence). The CDR3 is 14 residues long. In DNA, the CDR3 is TGTGCCACCAGCAAGGGGGACGGGGCGGACGAGCAGTACTTC. Residues: CATSKGDGADEQYF.

This clonotype appeared many times. V and J are TRBV3-1 and TRBJ1-1; D unclear. Between the trimmed V and J ends, which lost 6 bases and 0 bases, there was a span of 2 bases. CDR1 LGHDT and CDR2 YNNKEL come from the germline V gene (reference sequence). CDR3 length: 11 amino acids. This CDR3 is CASRLNTEAFF. Here the CDR3 DNA reads TGTGCCAGCAGGCTGAACACTGAAGCTTTCTTT.

At least ten counts were recorded for this clonotype. The CDR3 loop reads CASSLTNNEQFF. CDR3 in DNA: TGCGCCAGCAGCTTGACCAACAATGAGCAGTTCTTC. The rearrangement uses TRBV5-1 and TRBJ2-1; no clear D. V lost 1 base to trimming and J lost 5 bases, with 4 bases between them. Germline V gene data show CDR1 as SGHRS and CDR2 as YFSETQ. The CDR3 is 12 amino acids.

This clonotype was counted at least ten times. As DNA, the CDR3 is TGTGCCAGCAGCCCGAACAGGGGGCAAGGGGAGCAGTACTTC. It is translated as CASSPNRGQGEQYF. This chain uses TRBV7-6 with TRBJ2-7; 9 bases are shared with TRBD1. Unmatched junction bases numbered 9, after V lost 5 bases and J lost 7 bases. Germline loops: CDR1 SGHVS, CDR2 FNYEAQ. The CDR3 consists of 14 residues.

Ten or more counts support this clonotype. The V call is TRBV4-1, the J call TRBJ1-6, with D possibly being TRBD1 (5 bases). This CDR3 is 16 amino acids long. The germline CDR1 and CDR2 sequences are MGHRA and YSYEKL. V lost 0 bases and J lost 3, with 9 bases in between. This CDR3 is CASSQDVDNYNSPLHF. The CDR3 DNA follows: TGCGCCAGCAGCCAAGATGTGGACAACTATAATTCACCCCTCCACTTT.

This clonotype was counted ten times or more. The rearrangement joins TRBV19 to TRBJ2-1; 9 bases match TRBD2. Germline V lookup: CDR1 LNHDA, CDR2 SQIVND (reference sequence). Unmatched junction bases numbered 3, after V lost 4 bases and J lost 2 bases. This CDR3 has 15 amino acids. CDR3 region: CASSTLAGAYNEQFF. The CDR3 nucleotides are TGTGCCAGTAGTACCTTAGCGGGGGCCTACAATGAGCAGTTCTTC.

Ten or more counts support this clonotype. The chain has TRBV9 and TRBJ2-3; TRBD2 matches 12 bases. Germline loops: CDR1 SGDLS, CDR2 YYNGEE. Trimming removed 2 bases from V and 1 base from J; junction bases left unmatched: 2. The CDR3 has 16 residues. CDR3 in amino acids: CASSVWTSGGTDTQYF. The CDR3 nucleotides are TGTGCCAGCAGCGTGTGGACTAGCGGGGGCACAGATACGCAGTATTTT. The whole variable domain, filled in from reference TRBV9 and TRBJ2-3, reads DSGVTQTPKHLITATGQRVTLRCSPRSGDLSVYWYQQSLDQGLQFLIQYYNGEERAKGNILERFSAQQFPDLHSELNLSSLELGDSALYFCASSVWTSGGTDTQYFGPGTRLTVL.

Ten or more counts support this clonotype. The rearrangement joins TRBV11-2 to TRBJ1-1; D is uncertain. Deletions cut 1 base from V and 1 base from J, with 7 bases between. The CDR3 consists of 14 residues. Germline V gene data show CDR1 as SGHAT and CDR2 as FQNNGV. The CDR3 region has the DNA TGTGCCAGCAGCTTAGGTACGGCGAACACTGAAGCTTTCTTT. Protein product: CASSLGTANTEAFF.

This clonotype was observed many times. The CDR3, as DNA: TGTGCCAGTAGTCCCACCGGGACAGCTTACGAGCAGTACTTC. Amino acid sequence: CASSPTGTAYEQYF. V gene TRBV19 combines with J gene TRBJ2-7; 7 nucleotides match TRBD1. The V gene's germline CDR1 is LNHDA and CDR2 SQIVND (reference sequence). V lost 5 bases, J lost 4 bases, and 8 bases stayed unmatched. The CDR3 runs to 14 residues.

The table lists this clonotype with many counts. The rearrangement joins TRBV9 to TRBJ1-6, with D unclear. The CDR3 spans 13 residues. The V end was cut by 3 bases, the J end by 10 bases, with 11 bases between. CDR1 SGDLS and CDR2 YYNGEE come from the germline V gene. The CDR3 protein is CASSENLGSPLHF. CDR3 DNA sequence: TGTGCCAGCAGCGAAAACCTGGGGTCACCCCTCCACTTT.

The chain uses TRBV5-1 and TRBJ2-1; 7 bases align to TRBD2. The CDR3 is 17 amino acids. Germline V CDR1 and CDR2: SGHRS, YFSETQ. With V trimmed by 2 bases and J by 2 bases, 10 bases remained unmatched. CDR3: CASSFLGGVDPYNEQFF. In DNA, the CDR3 is TGCGCCAGCAGCTTCCTGGGAGGGGTGGACCCCTACAATGAGCAGTTCTTC. Combining the CDR3 with reference TRBV5-1 and TRBJ2-1 gives the whole variable domain KAGVTQTPRYLIKTRGQQVTLSCSPISGHRSVSWYQQTPGQGLQFLFEYFSETQRNKGNFPGRFSGRQFSNSRSEMNVSTLELGDSALYLCASSFLGGVDPYNEQFFGPGTRLTVL.

With respect to this clonotype: A much larger clone differs from this one at a single base, so this may be a read error. The rearrangement uses TRBV3-1 and TRBJ1-1; D not certain. The germline gives CDR1 LGHDT, CDR2 YNNKEL (reference sequence). The CDR3 is 13 amino acids. The V end lost 4 bases, the J end lost 3 bases, and 9 bases lay between the germline ends. The CDR3 loop is CASSRTMYTEAFF. The CDR3 coding sequence is TGTGCCAGCAGCCGAACGATGTACACTGAAGCTTTCTTT. Filled out from reference TRBV3-1 and TRBJ1-1, the complete variable domain reads DTAVSQTPKYLVTQMGNDKSIKCEQNLGHDTMYWYKQDSKKFLKIMFSYNNKELIINETVPNRFSPKSPDKAHLNLHINSLELGDSAVYFCASSRTMYTEAFFGQGTRLTVV.

The chain uses TRBV6-1 and TRBJ2-2; 8 nucleotides line up with TRBD2. Trimming took 4 bases from V and 0 from J; bases not matched to a gene: 16. The CDR3 loop spans 20 amino acids. Germline V lookup: CDR1 MNHNS, CDR2 SASEGT. The DNA of the CDR3 is TGTGCCAGCAGTGTAGACTGGCCGGGACTAGGGAAAACGAACACCGGGGAGCTGTTTTTT. Translated, it gives CASSVDWPGLGKTNTGELFF.

This clonotype was counted at least ten times. The chain recombines TRBV29-1 with TRBJ1-1; 11 bases match TRBD1. This CDR3 has 14 amino acids. CDR1 SQVTM and CDR2 ANQGSEA come from the germline V gene. V dropped 6 bases and J dropped 0; count of bases not matched to a gene: 3. In nucleotides, the CDR3 is TGCAGCGTGCGGACAGGGGGCATGAACACTGAAGCTTTCTTT. It specifies CSVRTGGMNTEAFF.

This clonotype has at least ten counts. In DNA form, the CDR3 reads TGCGCCAGCAGCCAAGATTCGGCAGGGTCCAAAAACATTCAGTACTTC. It codes for CASSQDSAGSKNIQYF. The chain combines TRBV4-3 with TRBJ2-4, with D perhaps matching TRBD1 (5 bases). The CDR3 is made up of 16 amino acids. Germline loops: CDR1 LGHNA, CDR2 YSLEER. With 0 bases removed from V and 2 bases from J, the gap between germline ends came to 11 bases.

This clonotype was seen ten or more times. The rearrangement links TRBV6-5 to TRBJ2-3; the match to TRBD2 covers 12 bases. From germline, CDR1 is MNHEY and CDR2 SVGAGI. With V trimmed by 6 bases and J by 1 base, 8 bases remained unmatched. The CDR3 totals 17 residues. The CDR3 spells CASRRGTSGPGTDTQYF. CDR3 nucleotide sequence: TGTGCCAGCAGAAGGGGGACTAGCGGGCCGGGCACAGATACGCAGTATTTT.

Here the CDR3 DNA reads TGCAGCGTTGAGGGCGGCAGCCTGGATGGCTACACCTTC. As protein: CSVEGGSLDGYTF. The chain combines TRBV29-1 with TRBJ1-2; no clear D. The CDR3 has 13 amino acids. Germline CDR1 reads SQVTM; CDR2 reads ANQGSEA. V shed 3 bases and J shed 6 bases, with 14 bases lying between them.

This clonotype was found many times. The chain has TRBV11-2 and TRBJ1-2; D call uncertain. The CDR3 runs 13 residues. V lost 0 bases, J lost 0 bases, and 2 bases lay in between. Per germline, CDR1 SGHAT and CDR2 FQNNGV. The CDR3 is CASSLDTNYGYTF. In DNA, the CDR3 is TGTGCCAGCAGCTTAGACACTAACTATGGCTACACCTTC.

In its sample, this clonotype was seen many times. J is TRBJ1-1 and V is TRBV6-1; 7 bases match TRBD1. CDR3 length equals 13 residues. V dropped 6 bases and J dropped 7; count of bases not matched to a gene: 8. From germline, CDR1 is MNHNS and CDR2 SASEGT. Written as DNA, the CDR3 is TGTGCCAGCAGGACGGGACAGTTTCTTGAAGCTTTCTTT. It specifies CASRTGQFLEAFF.